Below are 29 T cell receptor beta chains sequenced from a single sample in a study of shared clonotypes between healthy human individuals. Clones were sequenced by immunoSEQ multiplex PCR, and TCRdb holds only the in-frame ones, with some missing. The repertoire holds about 2 million clones, with 85% to 95% as singletons. CD8 cells regarded as naive lacked CD45RO, were positively chosen for CCR7, and omitted terminally differentiated effector memory CD45RA+ cells. The sample comprised naive CD8+ T cells sorted from blood. The receptors were gathered from a man between 18 and 29 years old in good health.

This clone was found once. This chain uses TRBV27 with TRBJ1-5; TRBD1 might be the D (6 bases). V lost 7 bases, J lost 6 bases, and 16 bases lay in between. This CDR3 contains 14 residues. Germline V gives CDR1 MNHEY, CDR2 SMNVEV (reference sequence). Written as DNA, the CDR3 is TGTGCCAGCACCTCACTGGGACATGGTCAGCCCCAGCATTTT. This sequence encodes CASTSLGHGQPQHF.

This rearrangement joins TRBV10-1 to TRBJ2-3; D gene unclear. The CDR3 has 13 residues. Per the germline V gene, CDR1 is WNHNN and CDR2 is SYGVQD (reference sequence). Trimming cost V 9 bases and J 1 base, with 11 bases left between them. DNA for the CDR3: TGCGCCAGTTCCCTTGAGGGCACAGATACGCAGTATTTT. This sequence encodes CASSLEGTDTQYF.

V gene TRBV5-4 combines with J gene TRBJ1-1; D is possibly TRBD1 (6 bases). The CDR3 length is 13 residues. V dropped 1 base and J dropped 8 bases, with 12 bases sitting between them. Germline CDR1 SGHNT, CDR2 YYREEE (reference sequence). CDR3 residues: CASSLSRGMEAFF. The CDR3 DNA sequence: TGTGCCAGCAGCTTGAGCAGGGGTATGGAAGCTTTCTTT.

This chain uses TRBV4-1 with TRBJ2-1; 8 positions match TRBD2. There are 16 residues in the CDR3. J lost 10 bases, V lost 4 bases, and 15 bases had no gene match. From germline, CDR1 is MGHRA and CDR2 YSYEKL. The CDR3 is CASSLSGGEVSWEQFF. The CDR3 coding sequence is TGCGCCAGCAGCCTCTCCGGGGGGGAGGTCTCCTGGGAGCAGTTCTTC.

V and J are TRBV4-3 and TRBJ2-7; 8 bases align to TRBD1. Germline V lookup: CDR1 LGHNA, CDR2 YSLEER. Germline trimming cut 3 bases from V and 3 bases from J; bases unmatched to any gene: 4. This CDR3 region has 14 residues. The CDR3 bases are TGCGCCAGCAGCCATGAACAGGGGGACTACGAGCAGTACTTC. Its protein product is CASSHEQGDYEQYF.

This sequence joins TRBV5-6 and TRBJ1-3; D gene ambiguous. Germline V gene data show CDR1 as SGHDT and CDR2 as YYEEEE. This CDR3 has 13 amino acids. V gave up 0 bases and J gave up 2 bases, with 3 bases separating them. The CDR3 DNA reads as TGTGCCAGCAGCTTGGAGCCTGGAAACACCATATATTTT. Translating gives CASSLEPGNTIYF.

The V gene is TRBV4-1, the J gene TRBJ1-1, with D perhaps matching TRBD1 (5 bases). The CDR3 contains 14 residues. In germline, CDR1 is MGHRA, CDR2 YSYEKL. Between the trimmed V and J ends, which lost 4 bases and 3 bases, there was a span of 12 bases. CDR3 nucleotide sequence: TGCGCCAGCAGCCTCAGGCAGGGCTACACTGAAGCTTTCTTT. It translates to CASSLRQGYTEAFF.

This clone appeared a single time. This chain links TRBV5-1 with TRBJ2-2, with TRBD2 matching 8 bases. Germline V CDR1 and CDR2: SGHRS, YFSETQ. Trimming cost V 3 bases and J 4 bases; bases outside gene matches: 11. CDR3 size: 17 residues. Here the CDR3 reads CASSSRLAGTVTGELFF. In DNA form, the CDR3 reads TGCGCCAGCAGCTCTAGGTTAGCGGGGACGGTCACCGGGGAGCTGTTTTTT.

The rearrangement joins TRBV11-2 to TRBJ2-3; 11 bases agree with TRBD2. CDR1 and CDR2 from the germline V gene are SGHAT and FQNNGV. With 1 base clipped from V and 3 bases from J, the junction kept 9 bases outside the gene matches. The CDR3 consists of 18 residues. The CDR3 region is CASSLVAGGSLATDTQYF. The CDR3 nucleotides are TGTGCCAGCAGCTTAGTAGCGGGGGGGTCCCTAGCAACAGATACGCAGTATTTT.

This clone has a handful of counts. The chain has TRBV2 and TRBJ1-5; 10 nucleotides agree with TRBD1. V was pared by 5 bases and J by 2 bases, with 6 bases of the junction left unmatched. Germline CDR1 reads SNHLY; CDR2 reads FYNNEI. The CDR3 totals 16 residues. In DNA, the CDR3 is TGTGCCAGCAGTCTGACAGGGGGCTGGGGCAATCAGCCCCAGCATTTT. It is translated as CASSLTGGWGNQPQHF.

The V and J genes are TRBV27 and TRBJ1-1; 8 bases line up with TRBD1. This CDR3 region has 13 residues. The V and J ends lost 5 bases and 8 bases, in that order; junction bases with no gene match: 7. The germline CDR1 and CDR2 sequences are MNHEY and SMNVEV (reference sequence). CDR3 in DNA: TGTGCCAGCAGTGGACAGGGCACAGAGGAAGCTTTCTTT. It translates to CASSGQGTEEAFF.

About this clone itself: The identical CDR3 is also encoded by other nucleotide sequences in the sample. The V and J genes are TRBV5-6 and TRBJ1-5, with no clear D. The CDR3 extends over 12 amino acids. Trimming pared 0 bases from V and 7 bases from J, leaving 5 bases between. The germline V gene encodes CDR1 SGHDT and CDR2 YYEEEE. The CDR3 DNA reads as TGTGCCAGCAGCTTGGCATCGCAGCCCCAGCATTTT. Protein sequence: CASSLASQPQHF.

The chain recombines TRBV5-7 with TRBJ1-1; D remains unclear. Being an ORF, TRBV5-7 has a function that is uncertain. The CDR3 contains 12 residues. The V end lost 4 bases, the J end lost 5 bases, and 9 bases lay between the germline ends. This CDR3 is CASSPRGTEAFF. As DNA, the CDR3 is TGTGCCAGCAGCCCCCGAGGGACTGAAGCTTTCTTT.

Points on this clone: The same CDR3 also results from other DNA sequences found in this sample. The V gene is TRBV9, the J gene TRBJ2-2; unclear D gene. This CDR3 contains 14 residues. V dropped 0 bases and J dropped 4 bases, with 7 bases sitting between them. Germline V gene data show CDR1 as SGDLS and CDR2 as YYNGEE. The CDR3 coding sequence is TGTGCCAGCAGCGTAGGGGTGTTCACCGGGGAGCTGTTTTTT. It is translated as CASSVGVFTGELFF.

This sequence joins TRBV5-1 and TRBJ2-3, with 9 bases lining up with TRBD1. J was trimmed by 3 bases and V by 2 bases; bases with no gene match: 4. The CDR3 has 15 amino acids. The germline CDR1 and CDR2 sequences are SGHRS and YFSETQ. The CDR3 reads CASSLRQGVTDTQYF. DNA of the CDR3: TGCGCCAGCAGCTTAAGACAGGGGGTAACAGATACGCAGTATTTT.

This chain links TRBV27 with TRBJ1-5; a weak D match, TRBD1 (5 bases). V lost 7 bases, J lost 1 base, and 17 bases lay in between. The CDR3 contains 16 residues. The germline CDR1 and CDR2 sequences are MNHEY and SMNVEV (reference sequence). The CDR3, as DNA: TGTGCCAGCACCCCCTCTAACCCAGGGAGCAATCAGCCCCAGCATTTT. Translation gives CASTPSNPGSNQPQHF.

This chain links TRBV2 with TRBJ2-5; unclear D gene. Germline V gene sequence: CDR1 SNHLY, CDR2 FYNNEI. V dropped 1 base and J dropped 1 base, with 7 bases sitting between them. There are 14 residues in the CDR3. CDR3: CASSEVSSQETQYF. The CDR3, as DNA: TGTGCCAGCAGTGAAGTATCCAGCCAAGAGACCCAGTACTTC.

The gene calls are TRBV7-9 and TRBJ1-1; D might be TRBD1 (6 bases). The CDR3 has 15 residues. Trimming cost V 4 bases and J 4 bases, with 16 bases left between them. Germline CDR1 SEHNR, CDR2 FQNEAQ (reference sequence). CDR3 protein: CASSWVRGQATEAFF. CDR3 nucleotide sequence: TGTGCCAGCAGCTGGGTCCGGGGGCAGGCCACTGAAGCTTTCTTT.

The V and J genes are TRBV19 and TRBJ2-1; 7 bases are shared with TRBD1. This CDR3 has 15 amino acids. V shed 3 bases, J shed 2 bases, and the junction held 4 bases outside the gene matches. CDR1 and CDR2 (germline): LNHDA, SQIVND (reference sequence). The CDR3 nucleotides read TGTGCCAGTAGTATCCGAGGGGGCGCCTACAATGAGCAGTTCTTC. It encodes CASSIRGGAYNEQFF.

The chain employs TRBV11-2 and TRBJ1-4, with TRBD1 matching over 7 bases. The germline V gene has CDR1 SGHAT and CDR2 FQNNGV. CDR3 length equals 18 residues. V lost 1 base, J lost 2 bases, and 10 bases stayed unmatched. CDR3 DNA sequence: TGTGCCAGCAGCTTAGCCGAACAGGGGCACGGTACTAATGAAAAACTGTTTTTT. Residues: CASSLAEQGHGTNEKLFF.

The DNA for the CDR3 is TGTGCCAGCAGCTTAGTTTCCGATGAGCAGTTCTTC. Amino acid sequence: CASSLVSDEQFF. J is TRBJ2-1 and V is TRBV7-8; D is unclear. This CDR3 has 12 residues. Trimming cost V 1 base and J 8 bases, with 6 bases left between them. Germline assignment: CDR1 SGHVS and CDR2 FQNEAQ.

In nucleotides, the CDR3 is TGTGCCAGCAGTTATACCCGGGACGGAGATAATTCACCCCTCCACTTT. Translated, it gives CASSYTRDGDNSPLHF. The rearrangement joins TRBV6-6 to TRBJ1-6, with D tentatively TRBD1 (5 bases). V was cut by 3 bases and J by 5 bases, with 14 bases left in between. Germline CDR1 reads MNHNY; CDR2 reads SVGAGI (reference sequence). This CDR3 is 16 amino acids long.

For this clone: Within the sample, other DNA sequences also encode this same CDR3. This rearrangement joins TRBV11-2 to TRBJ2-2; no clear D gene. Germline-derived CDR1 and CDR2 are SGHAT and FQNNGV. The CDR3 has 13 amino acids. V lost 1 base to trimming and J lost 4 bases, with 4 bases between them. The CDR3 sequence: CASSLGATGELFF. Written as DNA, the CDR3 is TGTGCCAGCAGCTTAGGGGCCACCGGGGAGCTGTTTTTT.

V gene TRBV6-6 combines with J gene TRBJ2-7; a weak D match, TRBD2 (6 bases). The germline gives CDR1 MNHNY, CDR2 SVGAGI (reference sequence). V was shortened by 5 bases and J by 6 bases, with 14 bases between the two germline ends. The CDR3 totals 13 residues. The CDR3 nucleotides read TGTGCCAGCAGTCGGGGGACCTCCGCCGAGCAGTACTTC. Protein product: CASSRGTSAEQYF.

The chain links TRBV6-1 to TRBJ1-1; 7 bases are shared with TRBD1. Germline V CDR1 and CDR2: MNHNS, SASEGT. Germline trimming cut 2 bases from V and 1 base from J; bases unmatched to any gene: 13. The CDR3 is 18 residues long. CDR3 nucleotides: TGTGCCAGCAGTGAACTCCCCGGAGGACAGGCAGGGAACACTGAAGCTTTCTTT. Translated: CASSELPGGQAGNTEAFF.

This sequence joins TRBV27 and TRBJ2-6; D possibly corresponds to TRBD2 (5 bases). CDR1 MNHEY and CDR2 SMNVEV come from the germline V gene (reference sequence). V was shortened by 6 bases and J by 4 bases, with 10 bases between the two germline ends. This CDR3 has 14 amino acids. CDR3 sequence: CASSDPGGANVLTF. The CDR3 DNA sequence: TGTGCCAGCAGCGACCCGGGAGGGGCCAACGTCCTGACTTTC.

This chain uses TRBV4-1 with TRBJ1-2; TRBD1 agrees at 7 bases. Germline values: CDR1 MGHRA, CDR2 YSYEKL. The CDR3 runs to 14 residues. With 4 bases clipped from V and 6 bases from J, the junction kept 8 bases outside the gene matches. The CDR3 region has the DNA TGCGCCAGCAGCCCCTTGGAAGGGGGCGATGGCTACACCTTC. This encodes CASSPLEGGDGYTF.

This clone was seen a single time. This chain connects TRBV9 to TRBJ2-1; D not resolved. With 4 bases removed from V and 3 bases from J, the gap between germline ends came to 11 bases. The CDR3 length is 14 residues. Germline loops: CDR1 SGDLS, CDR2 YYNGEE. Here the CDR3 DNA reads TGTGCCAGCAGCAACCCACTGGACTACAATGAGCAGTTCTTC. This codes for CASSNPLDYNEQFF.

This chain joins TRBV30 and TRBJ2-5; perhaps D is TRBD1 or TRBD2 (5 bases each). From germline, CDR1 is GTSNPN and CDR2 SVGIG (reference sequence). This CDR3 contains 15 residues. Deletions cut 0 bases from V and 4 bases from J, with 15 bases between. CDR3 DNA: TGTGCCTGGAGTGTACTTGGGGGAGAGGGAGAGACCCAGTACTTC. The encoded protein is CAWSVLGGEGETQYF.